The following is a TCR beta chain sequence with its context. Its specificity is unknown. CDR1 is KGHDR, CDR2 SFDVKD, per germline. The junction had 9 bases not matched to a gene; V was cut back by 5 bases and J by 5 bases. The CDR3 totals 15 residues. This specimen belongs to a study of CD8+CD57+ T cells in acquired aplastic anemia. Overall study: Healthy CD8+ samples averaged approximately 9.9 million reads.

For CDR3 and TCR beta VDJ profiling, genomic DNA was the template used. TCRdb reanalysed the reads using MiXCR and keeps one entry per CDR3 protein. The table lists approximately 200,000 distinct CDR3 sequences, over 60% of them singletons. Overall study findings and caveats: Significance was not reached for CD8+ Simpson's diversity between patients and controls.

This sequence was found in a human donor in good health. Sequenced sample: sorted CD4+, CD8+, or CD8+CD57+ T cells (not recorded which) from PBMCs. The genes are TRBV24-1 and TRBJ2-5; 8 nucleotides line up with TRBD1. CDR3 sequence: CATSGQDRAGETQYF. The CDR3 DNA reads TGTGCCACCAGTGGCCAGGACAGGGCGGGGGAGACCCAGTACTTC.